This T cell receptor (beta chain) appears in the sequencing data of a study of T cell responses to AZD1222 COVID-19 vaccine. Of note for this clone: No antigen is known for it.

The protocol was immunoSEQ multiplex PCR, while the TCRdb copy is restricted to in-frame clones and leaves out a portion. Here the sample spans some 190,000 clones, 80% to 90% being singletons. V shed 5 bases and J 2 bases; nucleotides not matched to a gene: 13. Germline V gene sequence: CDR1 SGHAT, CDR2 FQNNGV. The CDR3 runs 17 residues. Study-wide findings and caveats: The study found vaccine-associated CD4 TCRs spanning spike, dominant at 160-218 and 743-854.

The J gene is TRBJ2-3, the V gene TRBV11-2, with 7 bases aligning to TRBD2. This clonotype originated in an adult in good health. The starting material was peripheral blood, obtained on day 0 of AZD1222 vaccination. The CDR3 sequence is CASSAGSSGWNTDTQYF. CDR3 nucleotide sequence: TGTGCCAGCAGCGCCGGGTCTAGCGGATGGAACACAGATACGCAGTATTTT.